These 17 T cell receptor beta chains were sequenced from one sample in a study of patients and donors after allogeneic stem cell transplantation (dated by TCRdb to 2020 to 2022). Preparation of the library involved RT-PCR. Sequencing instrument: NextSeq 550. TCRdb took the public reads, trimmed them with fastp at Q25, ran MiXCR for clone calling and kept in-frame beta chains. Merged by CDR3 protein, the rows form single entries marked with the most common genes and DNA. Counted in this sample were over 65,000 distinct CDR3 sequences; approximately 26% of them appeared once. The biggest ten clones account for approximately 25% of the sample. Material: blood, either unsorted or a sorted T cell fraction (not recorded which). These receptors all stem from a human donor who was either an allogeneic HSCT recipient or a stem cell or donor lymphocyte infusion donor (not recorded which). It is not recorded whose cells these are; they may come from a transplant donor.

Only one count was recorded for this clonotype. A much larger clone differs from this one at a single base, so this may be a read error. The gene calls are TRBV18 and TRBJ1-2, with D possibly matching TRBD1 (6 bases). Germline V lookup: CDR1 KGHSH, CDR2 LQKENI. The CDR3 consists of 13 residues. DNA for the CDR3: TGTACCAGCTCACCAGACAGGTCCTATGGCTACACCTTC. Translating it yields CTSSPDRSYGYTF. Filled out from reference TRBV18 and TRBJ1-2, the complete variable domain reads NAGVMQNPRHLVRRRGQEARLRCSPMKGHSHVYWYRQLPEEGLKFMVYLQKENIIDESGMPKERFSAEFPKEGPSILRIQQVVRGDSAAYFCTSSPDRSYGYTFGSGTRLTVV.

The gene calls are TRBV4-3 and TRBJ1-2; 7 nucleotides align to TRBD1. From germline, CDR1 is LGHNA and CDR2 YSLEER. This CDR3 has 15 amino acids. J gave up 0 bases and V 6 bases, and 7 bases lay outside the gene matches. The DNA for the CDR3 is TGCGCCAGCAGTCTCAAGGGGGCTGCTAACTATGGCTACACCTTC. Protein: CASSLKGAANYGYTF.

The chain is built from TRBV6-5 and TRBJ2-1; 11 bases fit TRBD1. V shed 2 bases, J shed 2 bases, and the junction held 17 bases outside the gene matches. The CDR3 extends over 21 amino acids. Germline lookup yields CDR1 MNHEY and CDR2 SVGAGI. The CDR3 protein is CASSYGTGGFGRERAYNEQFF. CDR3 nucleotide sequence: TGTGCCAGCAGTTACGGGACAGGGGGTTTTGGGCGGGAGAGGGCCTACAATGAGCAGTTCTTC.

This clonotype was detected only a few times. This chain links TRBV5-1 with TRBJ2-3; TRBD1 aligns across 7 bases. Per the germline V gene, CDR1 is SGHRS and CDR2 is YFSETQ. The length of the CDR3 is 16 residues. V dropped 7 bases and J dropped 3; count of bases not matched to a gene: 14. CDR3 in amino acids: CASHNLRDSATDTQYF. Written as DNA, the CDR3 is TGCGCCAGCCATAACCTCCGGGACAGCGCGACAGATACGCAGTATTTT.

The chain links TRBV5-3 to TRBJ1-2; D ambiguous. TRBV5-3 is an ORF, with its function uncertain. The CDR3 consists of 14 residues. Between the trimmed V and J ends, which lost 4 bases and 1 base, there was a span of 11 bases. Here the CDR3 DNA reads TGTGCCAGAAGCACAGACCGGGATAACTATGGCTACACCTTC. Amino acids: CARSTDRDNYGYTF.

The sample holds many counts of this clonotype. CDR3 sequence: CASSLRQALNTEAFF. DNA of the CDR3: TGTGCCAGCAGTTTAAGACAGGCGCTGAACACTGAAGCTTTCTTT. The chain has TRBV12-3 or TRBV12-4 and TRBJ1-1; TRBD1 might be the D (6 bases). CDR3 length equals 15 residues. Trimming stripped 2 bases from V and 0 bases from J, with 10 bases between.

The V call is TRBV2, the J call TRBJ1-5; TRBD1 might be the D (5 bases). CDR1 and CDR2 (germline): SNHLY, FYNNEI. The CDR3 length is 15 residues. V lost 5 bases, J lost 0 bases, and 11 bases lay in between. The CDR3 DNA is TGTGCCAGCAGTATAGGGGAGTATAGCAATCAGCCCCAGCATTTT. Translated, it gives CASSIGEYSNQPQHF.

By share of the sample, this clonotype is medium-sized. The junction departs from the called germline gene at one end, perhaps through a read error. The CDR3 nucleotides are TGTGCCAGCAGCTTTTTCTCGGGACCTCTAGCAGATTTT. Protein product: CASSFFSGPLADF. The chain uses TRBV7-9 and TRBJ1-3; D may be TRBD1 (5 bases). Germline V lookup: CDR1 SEHNR, CDR2 FQNEAQ (reference sequence). The CDR3 extends over 13 amino acids.

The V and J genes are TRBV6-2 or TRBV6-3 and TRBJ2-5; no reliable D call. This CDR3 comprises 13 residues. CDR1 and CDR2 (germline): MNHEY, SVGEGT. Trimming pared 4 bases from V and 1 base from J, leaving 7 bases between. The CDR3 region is CASSSAVQETQYF. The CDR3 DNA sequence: TGTGCCAGCAGTTCAGCTGTCCAAGAGACCCAGTACTTC.

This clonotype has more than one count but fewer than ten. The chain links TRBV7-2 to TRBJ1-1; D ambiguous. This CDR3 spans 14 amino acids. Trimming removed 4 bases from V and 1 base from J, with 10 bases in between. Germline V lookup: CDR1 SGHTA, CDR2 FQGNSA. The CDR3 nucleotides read TGTGCCAGCAGCTCGAGGAGTCGGAACACTGAAGCTTTCTTT. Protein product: CASSSRSRNTEAFF. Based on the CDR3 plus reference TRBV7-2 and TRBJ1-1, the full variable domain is GAGVSQSPSNKVTEKGKDVELRCDPISGHTALYWYRQSLGQGLEFLIYFQGNSAPDKSGLPSDRFSAERTGGSVSTLTIQRTQQEDSAVYLCASSSRSRNTEAFFGQGTRLTVV.

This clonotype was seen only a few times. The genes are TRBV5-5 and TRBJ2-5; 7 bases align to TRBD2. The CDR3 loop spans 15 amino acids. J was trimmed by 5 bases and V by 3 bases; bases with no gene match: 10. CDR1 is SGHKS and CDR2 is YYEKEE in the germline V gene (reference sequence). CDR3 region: CASSSRLALRETQYF. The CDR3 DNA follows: TGTGCCAGCAGCTCCAGACTAGCCCTACGGGAGACCCAGTACTTC.

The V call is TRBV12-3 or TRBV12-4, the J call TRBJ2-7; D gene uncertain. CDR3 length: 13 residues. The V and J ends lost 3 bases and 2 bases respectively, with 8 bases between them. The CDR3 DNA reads TGTGCCAGCAGTTTGGGGAACCCCTACGAGCAGTACTTC. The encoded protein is CASSLGNPYEQYF.

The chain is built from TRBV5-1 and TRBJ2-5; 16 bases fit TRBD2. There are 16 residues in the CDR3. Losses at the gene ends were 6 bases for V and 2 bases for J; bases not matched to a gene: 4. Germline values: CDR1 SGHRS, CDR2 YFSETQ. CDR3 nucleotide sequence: TGCGCCAGCACGGGACTAGCGGGGGGGCTACAAGAGACCCAGTACTTC. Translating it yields CASTGLAGGLQETQYF.

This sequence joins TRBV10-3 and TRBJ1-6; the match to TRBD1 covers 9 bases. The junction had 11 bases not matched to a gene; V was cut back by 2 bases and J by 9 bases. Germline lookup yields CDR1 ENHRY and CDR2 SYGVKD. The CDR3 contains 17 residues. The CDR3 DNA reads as TGTGCCATCAGTGAGCCCGGAAGGACAGGGGCCGCTTCACCCCTCCACTTT. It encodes CAISEPGRTGAASPLHF.

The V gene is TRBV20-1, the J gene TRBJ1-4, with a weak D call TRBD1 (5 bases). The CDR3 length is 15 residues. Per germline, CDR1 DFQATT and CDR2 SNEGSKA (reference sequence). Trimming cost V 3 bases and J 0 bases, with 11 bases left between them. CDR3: CSASDGTATNEKLFF. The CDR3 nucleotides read TGCAGTGCTAGTGACGGGACCGCAACTAATGAAAAACTGTTTTTT.

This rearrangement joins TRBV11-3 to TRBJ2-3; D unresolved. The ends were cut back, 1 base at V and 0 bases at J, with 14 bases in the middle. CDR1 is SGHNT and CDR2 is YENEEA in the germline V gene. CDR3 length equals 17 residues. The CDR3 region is CASSLAFRRPSTDTQYF. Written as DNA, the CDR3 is TGTGCCAGCAGCTTAGCTTTCCGAAGACCTAGCACAGATACGCAGTATTTT.

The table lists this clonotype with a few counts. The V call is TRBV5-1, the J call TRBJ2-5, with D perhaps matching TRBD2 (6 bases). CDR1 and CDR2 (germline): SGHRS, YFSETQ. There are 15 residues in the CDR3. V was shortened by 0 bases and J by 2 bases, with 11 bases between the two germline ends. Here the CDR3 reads CASSLAVGLQETQYF. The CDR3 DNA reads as TGCGCCAGCAGCTTGGCGGTGGGACTTCAAGAGACCCAGTACTTC.